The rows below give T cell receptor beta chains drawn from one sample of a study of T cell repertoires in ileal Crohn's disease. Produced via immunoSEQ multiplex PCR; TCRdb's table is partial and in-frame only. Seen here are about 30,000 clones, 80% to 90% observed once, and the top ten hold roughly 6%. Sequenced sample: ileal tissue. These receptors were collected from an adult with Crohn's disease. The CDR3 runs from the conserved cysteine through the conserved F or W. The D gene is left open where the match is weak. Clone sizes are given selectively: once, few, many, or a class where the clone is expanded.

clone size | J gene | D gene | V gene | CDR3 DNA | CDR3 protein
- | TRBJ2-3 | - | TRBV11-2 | TGTGCCAGCAGCTTATCCGGACACTCCACAGATACGCAGTATTTT | CASSLSGHSTDTQYF
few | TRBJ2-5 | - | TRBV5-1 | TGCGCCAGCAGCTTGGTGGAGGCTGAGACCCAGTACTTC | CASSLVEAETQYF
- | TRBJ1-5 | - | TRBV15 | TGTGCCACCAGCAGAGACCGGGACATTAGCAATCAGCCCCAGCATTTT | CATSRDRDISNQPQHF
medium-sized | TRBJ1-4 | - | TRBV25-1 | TGTGCCAGCCGAGGGACTTCGACCGAAAAACTGTTTTTT | CASRGTSTEKLFF
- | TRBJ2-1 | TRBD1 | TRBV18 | TGTGCCAGCTCGCTTCCGGGACAGGGGTTCGTCAAGCAGTTCTTC | CASSLPGQGFVKQFF
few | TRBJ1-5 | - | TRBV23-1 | TGCGCCAGCAGTCAAACCTCCGGGAGCGATCAGCCCCAGCATTTT | CASSQTSGSDQPQHF
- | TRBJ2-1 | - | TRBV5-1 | TGCGCCAGCAGCCTGGGACTCGGAAATGAGCAGTTCTTC | CASSLGLGNEQFF
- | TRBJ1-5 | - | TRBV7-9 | TGTGCCAGCAGCTTACCAGGGGTCGACAATCAGCCCCAGCATTTT | CASSLPGVDNQPQHF
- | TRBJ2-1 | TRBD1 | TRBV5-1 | TGCGCCAGCAGCTTGCTGGGACAGCCCAATGAGCAGTTCTTC | CASSLLGQPNEQFF
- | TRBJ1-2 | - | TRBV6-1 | TGTGCCAGCAGTGCCGACCTCGGACACTTCTATGGCTACACCTTC | CASSADLGHFYGYTF
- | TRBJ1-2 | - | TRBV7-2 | TGTGCCAGCAGCTTAGGGCTGGGGGCGGGTGGCTACACCTTC | CASSLGLGAGGYTF
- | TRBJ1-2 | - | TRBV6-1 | TGTGCCAGCAGTGACAAAGAGGAGGGTCTGGTCGCCTATGGCTACACCTTC | CASSDKEEGLVAYGYTF
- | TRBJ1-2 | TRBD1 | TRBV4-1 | TGCGCCAGCAGCCAAGGAGGCCGGACAGGGAGGTTTGGCTACACCTTC | CASSQGGRTGRFGYTF
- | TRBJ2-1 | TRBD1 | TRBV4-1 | TGCGCCAGCAGCCAAGGCAGGGGGCTTCTCGTCAATGAGCAGTTCTTC | CASSQGRGLLVNEQFF
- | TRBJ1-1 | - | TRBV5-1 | TGCGCCAGCAGCTTAACGGGGGACGGTATGAACACTGAAGCTTTCTTT | CASSLTGDGMNTEAFF
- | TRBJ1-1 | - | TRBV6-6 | TGTGCCAGCAGTTACTCGAAAGCTCACACTGAAGCTTTCTTT | CASSYSKAHTEAFF